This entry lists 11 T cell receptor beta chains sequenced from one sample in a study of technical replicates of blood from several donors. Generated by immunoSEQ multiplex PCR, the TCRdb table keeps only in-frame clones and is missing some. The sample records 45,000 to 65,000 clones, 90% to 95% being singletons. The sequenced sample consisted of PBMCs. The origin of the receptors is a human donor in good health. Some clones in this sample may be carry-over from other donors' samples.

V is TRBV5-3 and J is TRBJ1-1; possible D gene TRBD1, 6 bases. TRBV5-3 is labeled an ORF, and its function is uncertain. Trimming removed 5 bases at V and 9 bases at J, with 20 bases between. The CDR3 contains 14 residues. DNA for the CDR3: TGTGCCAGAAGGCTTTTTTTCGGGACAAAAAAAGCTTTCTTT. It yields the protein CARRLFFGTKKAFF.

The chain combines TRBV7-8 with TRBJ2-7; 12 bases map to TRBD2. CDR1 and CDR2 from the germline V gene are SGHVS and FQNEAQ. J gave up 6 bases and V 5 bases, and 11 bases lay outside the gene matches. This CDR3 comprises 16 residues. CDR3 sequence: CASSPVGRLAGVEQYF. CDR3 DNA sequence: TGTGCCAGCAGCCCCGTCGGGCGACTAGCGGGAGTCGAGCAGTACTTC.

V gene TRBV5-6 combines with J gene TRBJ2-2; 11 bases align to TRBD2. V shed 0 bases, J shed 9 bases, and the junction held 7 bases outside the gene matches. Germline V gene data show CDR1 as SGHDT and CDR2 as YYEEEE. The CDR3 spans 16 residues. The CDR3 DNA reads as TGTGCCAGCAGCTTGGAGCTAGCGGGGGGCCTGTGGGAGCTGTTTTTT. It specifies CASSLELAGGLWELFF. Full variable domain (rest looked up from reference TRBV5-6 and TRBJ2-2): DAGVTQSPTHLIKTRGQQVTLRCSPKSGHDTVSWYQQALGQGPQFIFQYYEEEERQRGNFPDRFSGHQFPNYSSELNVNALLLGDSALYLCASSLELAGGLWELFFGEGSRLTVL.

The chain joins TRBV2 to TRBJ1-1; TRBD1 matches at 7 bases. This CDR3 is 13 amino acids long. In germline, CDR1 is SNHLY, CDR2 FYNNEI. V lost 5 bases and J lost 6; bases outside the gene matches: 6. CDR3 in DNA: TGTGCCAGCAGTAGCACAGGGGCCCCTGAAGCTTTCTTT. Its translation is CASSSTGAPEAFF.

Here the CDR3 reads CASSSGTSGRELFF. The CDR3 DNA reads TGTGCCAGCTCATCCGGGACTAGCGGGAGGGAGCTGTTTTTT. The V gene is TRBV18, the J gene TRBJ2-2; 13 positions agree with TRBD2. Germline CDR1 is KGHSH and CDR2 is LQKENI. The CDR3 extends over 14 amino acids. With V trimmed by 5 bases and J by 9 bases, 3 bases remained unmatched.

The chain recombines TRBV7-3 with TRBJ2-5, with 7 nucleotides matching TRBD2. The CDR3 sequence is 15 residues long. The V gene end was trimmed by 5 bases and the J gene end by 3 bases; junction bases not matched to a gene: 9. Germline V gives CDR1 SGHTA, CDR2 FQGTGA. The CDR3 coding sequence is TGTGCCAGCAGCCCCGGGCGGGGGAGGGAAGAGACCCAGTACTTC. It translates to CASSPGRGREETQYF. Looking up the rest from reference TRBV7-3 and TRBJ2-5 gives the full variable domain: GAGVSQTPSNKVTEKGKYVELRCDPISGHTALYWYRQSLGQGPEFLIYFQGTGAADDSGLPNDRFFAVRPEGSVSTLKIQRTERGDSAVYLCASSPGRGREETQYFGPGTRLLVL.

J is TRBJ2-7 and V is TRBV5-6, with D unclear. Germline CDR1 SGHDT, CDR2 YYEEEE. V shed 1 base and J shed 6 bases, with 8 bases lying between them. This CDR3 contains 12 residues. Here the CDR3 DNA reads TGTGCCAGCAGCTTGTACTACTCCGAGCAGTACTTC. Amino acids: CASSLYYSEQYF.

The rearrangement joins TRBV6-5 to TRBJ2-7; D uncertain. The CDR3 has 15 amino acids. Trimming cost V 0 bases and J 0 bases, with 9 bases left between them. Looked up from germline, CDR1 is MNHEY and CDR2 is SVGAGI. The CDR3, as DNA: TGTGCCAGCAGTTACTCGAGTGCCGGCTCCTACGAGCAGTACTTC. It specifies CASSYSSAGSYEQYF.

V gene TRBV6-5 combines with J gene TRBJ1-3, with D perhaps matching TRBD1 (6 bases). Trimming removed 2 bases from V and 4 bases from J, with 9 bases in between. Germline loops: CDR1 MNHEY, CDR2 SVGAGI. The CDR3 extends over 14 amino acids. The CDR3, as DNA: TGTGCCAGCAGTTACCTGGGGGCCGGAAACACCATATATTTT. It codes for CASSYLGAGNTIYF.

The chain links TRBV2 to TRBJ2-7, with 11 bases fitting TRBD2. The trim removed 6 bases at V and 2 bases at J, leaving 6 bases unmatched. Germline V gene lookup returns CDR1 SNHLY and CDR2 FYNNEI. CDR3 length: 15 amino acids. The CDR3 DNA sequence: TGTGCCAGCAGACTCGGGACTAGCGGAACCTACGAGCAGTACTTC. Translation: CASRLGTSGTYEQYF.

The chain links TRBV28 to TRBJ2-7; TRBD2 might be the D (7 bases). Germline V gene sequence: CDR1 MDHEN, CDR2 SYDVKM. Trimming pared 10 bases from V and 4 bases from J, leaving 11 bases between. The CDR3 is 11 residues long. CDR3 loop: CAKGGGYEQYF. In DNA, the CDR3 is TGTGCCAAGGGAGGGGGGTACGAGCAGTACTTC.